This T cell receptor (beta chain) appears in the sequencing data of a study of T cell responses to AZD1222 COVID-19 vaccine. Whole-study context: Pooling was applied to second doses at about 4 or about 12 weeks. Findings of the study overall: It should be noted that donors were predominantly white British and more often female, and clonal diversity was possibly underestimated. Seropositive at baseline were only six or seven AZD1222 recipients. All repertoire sampling was performed exclusively after the peak T cell response.

Comments on this clone: Its matching antigen is unknown.

CDR3 length: 15 residues. Trimming shortened V by 8 bases and J by 6 bases, and 20 bases separated the two germline ends. Germline CDR1 reads MDHEN; CDR2 reads SYDVKM. Sequencing was performed with immunoSEQ multiplex PCR; in TCRdb, only in-frame clones are kept and a portion is missing. The sample holds approximately 70,000 clones; 75% to 90% are singletons and the top ten take over 2%. The J gene is TRBJ1-5, the V gene TRBV28; the D gene is possibly TRBD1 (6 bases). This specimen was peripheral blood, taken on day 0 of AZD1222 vaccination. The clonotype comes from an adult in good health. The CDR3 DNA sequence: TGTGCCAGCGGTCAGGACCAGGGGAGAGGTCAGCCCCAGCATTTT. It specifies CASGQDQGRGQPQHF.